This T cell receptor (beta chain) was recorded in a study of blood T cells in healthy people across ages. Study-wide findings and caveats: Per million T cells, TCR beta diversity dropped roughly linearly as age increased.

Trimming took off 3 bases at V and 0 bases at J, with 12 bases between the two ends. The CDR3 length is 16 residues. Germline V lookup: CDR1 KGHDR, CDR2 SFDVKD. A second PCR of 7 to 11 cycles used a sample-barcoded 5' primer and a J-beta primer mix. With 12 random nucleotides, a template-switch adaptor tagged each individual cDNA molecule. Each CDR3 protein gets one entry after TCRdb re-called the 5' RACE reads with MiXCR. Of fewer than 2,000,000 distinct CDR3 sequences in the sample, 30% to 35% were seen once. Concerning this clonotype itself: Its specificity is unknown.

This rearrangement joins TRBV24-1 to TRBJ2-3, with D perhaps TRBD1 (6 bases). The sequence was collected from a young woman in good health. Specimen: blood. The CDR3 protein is CATSDPTGISTDTQYF. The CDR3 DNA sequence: TGTGCCACCAGTGATCCCACAGGGATTAGCACAGATACGCAGTATTTT.